A selection of T cell receptor beta chains follows, all from one sample in a study of monozygotic twins with inflammatory bowel disease. TCRdb re-called the 5' RACE reads; every CDR3 protein appears as one record, without DNA. The table lists tens of thousands of distinct CDR3 sequences. Specimen: blood. The receptors come from a human donor with ulcerative colitis or Crohn's disease, or a healthy co-twin of an affected twin (not recorded which). Each CDR3 is given with its conserved first and last residue. The order of the fields is CDR3 length, J gene, V gene, CDR3 protein.

>21|TRBJ1-5|TRBV5-1
CASSLNERVAGWGFVNQPQHF
>11|TRBJ1-2|TRBV28
CASSRRVGYTF
>15|TRBJ2-1|TRBV10-3
CAIRPETGVGGEQFF
>11|TRBJ1-2|TRBV11-2
CASSYDRGYTF
>14|TRBJ1-5|TRBV5-1
CASSLAGGNQPQHF
>13|TRBJ2-7|TRBV28
CASSTRPPYEQYF
>12|TRBJ1-3|TRBV9
CASSTDGNTIYF
>12|TRBJ2-1|TRBV30
CAWRGDFNEQFF
>13|TRBJ2-7|TRBV5-4
CASSLDNRYEQYF
>21|TRBJ2-1|TRBV6-4
CASSDRTSGGVTTSSYNEQFF
>15|TRBJ2-5|TRBV20-1
CSAFNADRSQETQYF
>12|TRBJ2-5|TRBV29-1
CSVVPGHGTQYF
>13|TRBJ1-6|TRBV27
CASSFPGRAPLHF
>16|TRBJ2-1|TRBV10-3
CAISESTASSYNEQFF
>15|TRBJ2-7|TRBV15
CATSGLGGPESEQYF
>15|TRBJ2-4|TRBV28
CASRGRLLAKNMQYF
>15|TRBJ2-5|TRBV11-2
CASSLESGGQATQYF
>13|TRBJ1-1|TRBV5-1
CASSLILNTEAFF
>13|TRBJ1-1|TRBV9
CASSVDQSGKAFF
>16|TRBJ2-1|TRBV28
CASRMTSGGSYNEQFF
>17|TRBJ2-1|TRBV5-1
CASSLIGRGSSYNEQFF
>15|TRBJ1-6|TRBV9
CASSVVGDVRSPLHF
>15|TRBJ2-2|TRBV5-1
CASSPGTDNTGELFF
>16|TRBJ2-7|TRBV6-1
CASRSAGTGPPYEQYF
>14|TRBJ1-1|TRBV28
CASSLLRVVSEAFF
>14|TRBJ2-7|TRBV5-1
CASSLRTGGNEQYF
>14|TRBJ2-1|TRBV15
CATKRESSYNEQFF
>14|TRBJ2-1|TRBV20-1
CSASIQRGGGEQFF
>15|TRBJ2-2|TRBV15
CATSRLSGGTGELFF
>12|TRBJ1-5|TRBV12-3/TRBV12-4
CASTYSNQPQHF
>14|TRBJ2-7|TRBV11-2
CASSTGPISYEQYF
>14|TRBJ2-7|TRBV20-1
CSSGGGLAAYEQYF
>13|TRBJ1-2|TRBV28
CASSQDRGYGYTF